This T cell receptor beta chain was sequenced for a study of blood T cell repertoires in COVID-19. Some clones are missing from TCRdb's copy, which holds only in-frame ones; the method was immunoSEQ multiplex PCR. Among a few hundred thousand clones listed, 88% were seen once. Trimming took off 0 bases at V and 4 bases at J, with 12 bases between the two ends. There are 15 residues in the CDR3. Germline V lookup: CDR1 KGHSH, CDR2 LQKENI. The clonotype comes from a woman in her sixties who had recovered from COVID-19. The sequencing input was PBMCs or T cells enriched from blood (not recorded which). The genes are TRBV18 and TRBJ2-5; maybe TRBD2 (6 bases). CDR3 in amino acids: CASSPPSMGGETQYF. The CDR3 bases are TGTGCCAGCTCACCACCGTCTATGGGGGGAGAGACCCAGTACTTC.